This T cell receptor beta chain emerged from a study of blood T cell repertoires in COVID-19. Study overall: Some COVID-19 samples were acute and others convalescent; all came from the United States, Italy and Spain.

Original processing methods: How many nucleated cells were present was estimated from reference gene primer amplification. Only in-frame clones appear in the TCRdb table, and some are missing; sequencing was by immunoSEQ multiplex PCR. That table furnishes V, J and clone size, whereas the DNA furnished D and trimming. In the table there are 200,000 to 250,000 clones, 84% of which are singletons. The specimen sequenced was peripheral blood. This clonotype originated in an elderly woman with COVID-19, enrolled during active disease.

The DNA of the CDR3 is TGTGCCAGCAGTTCTGGGCTGCTAGCCAAAAACATTCAGTACTTC. Protein: CASSSGLLAKNIQYF. The V and J genes are TRBV27 and TRBJ2-4; D unresolved. Germline lookup yields CDR1 MNHEY and CDR2 SMNVEV (reference sequence). The CDR3 is made up of 15 amino acids. Between the trimmed V and J ends, which lost 4 bases and 0 bases, there was a span of 10 bases.